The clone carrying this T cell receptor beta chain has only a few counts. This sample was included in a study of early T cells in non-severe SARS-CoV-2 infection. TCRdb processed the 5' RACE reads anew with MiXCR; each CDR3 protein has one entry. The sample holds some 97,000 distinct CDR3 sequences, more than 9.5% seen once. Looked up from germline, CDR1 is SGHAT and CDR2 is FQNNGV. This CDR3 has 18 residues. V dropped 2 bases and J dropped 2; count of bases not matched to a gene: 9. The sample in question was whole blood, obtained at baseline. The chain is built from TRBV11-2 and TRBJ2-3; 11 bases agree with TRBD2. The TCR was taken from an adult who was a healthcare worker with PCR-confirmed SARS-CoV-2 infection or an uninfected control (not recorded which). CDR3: CASSLPQTSGTNTDTQYF. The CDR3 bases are TGTGCCAGCAGCTTACCCCAGACTAGCGGGACCAACACAGATACGCAGTATTTT.